This TCR beta chain is from a study of human T cells and chemical hapten exposure. Study-level information: Donors were sensitized with 2% DPC on the upper inner arm.

What the library attached to individual cDNA molecules were unique molecular identifiers. One entry per CDR3 protein results from TCRdb running MiXCR on the RACE reads. The table lists roughly 180,000 distinct CDR3 sequences, about a fifth of them singletons, with approximately 6.4% in the top ten. This clonotype has a count of ten or more. There are 12 residues in the CDR3. Trimming removed 1 base from V and 6 bases from J, with 7 bases in between. From germline, CDR1 is MNHEY and CDR2 SMNVEV (reference sequence). Time point defined: patch test 1, 2 weeks after DPC sensitization. Treatment meaning: therapeutic diphenylcyclopropenone sensitization with weekly scalp DPC.

V usage is TRBV27 and J usage is TRBJ2-7; a possible D gene is TRBD2 (6 bases). The TCR was taken from a woman between 45 and 60 years old with alopecia areata. Some clones in this sample may be carry-over from other donors' samples. Specimen: whole blood, collected in connection with sensitization to the hapten diphenylcyclopropenone (DPC). Written as DNA, the CDR3 is TGTGCCAGCAGTTTATTCGGGGGCGAGCAGTACTTC. This encodes CASSLFGGEQYF.